This is a list of T cell receptor beta chains from one sample in a study of T cell responses to AZD1222 COVID-19 vaccine. Data came from immunoSEQ multiplex PCR; TCRdb stores just in-frame clones and leaves some out. The sample contains 85,000 to 100,000 clones, 85% to 95% of which appear only once. Sequencing was performed on peripheral blood, taken on day 0 of AZD1222 vaccination. These receptor sequences come from an adult in good health. The CDR3 runs from the conserved cysteine through the conserved F or W. The D gene is left open where the match is weak. A row's size may be missing; if present it is once, few, many or a size class.

v_gene	d_gene	abundance	j_gene	CDR3nt	CDR3aa
TRBV3-1/TRBV3-2	.	few	TRBJ1-3	TGTGCCAGCAGCCCCCCCGGGGGGAATGGAAACACCATATATTTT	CASSPPGGNGNTIYF
TRBV6-6	.	.	TRBJ2-2	TGTGCCAGCAGTGGGCGTCTGCTAGAGGGCACCGGGGAGCTGTTTTTT	CASSGRLLEGTGELFF
TRBV3-1/TRBV3-2	.	.	TRBJ2-1	TGTGCCAGCAGCACAGGGCTTCCCATTTATTCCGACAATGAGCAGTTCTTC	CASSTGLPIYSDNEQFF
TRBV5-4	.	.	TRBJ1-1	TGTGCCAGCAGCTTGGGGGGCGTTGAAGCTTTCTTT	CASSLGGVEAFF
TRBV7-3	TRBD2	.	TRBJ2-3	TGTGCCAGCAGCTTAGGAGCGGGAGGGCGACGGAGCACAGATACGCAGTATTTT	CASSLGAGGRRSTDTQYF
TRBV10-3	.	.	TRBJ2-7	TGTGCCATCATGGACGGGGGCAGGGGTCACGAGCAGTACTTC	CAIMDGGRGHEQYF
TRBV11-2	.	once	TRBJ2-1	TGTGCCAGCAGCTTAGGATCAGGCGGGGTGTCCTACAATGAGCAGTTCTTC	CASSLGSGGVSYNEQFF
TRBV30	.	.	TRBJ1-2	TGTGCCTGGAGTGTGGTAGGCTTCGGTAATGGCTACACCTTC	CAWSVVGFGNGYTF
TRBV3-1/TRBV3-2	TRBD1	.	TRBJ2-1	TGTGCCACCCTATCAGGGGGCGCCTACAATGAGCAGTTCTTC	CATLSGGAYNEQFF
TRBV3-1/TRBV3-2	TRBD2	.	TRBJ2-3	TGTGCCAGCAGCCAAGGCGGGAGGAGGGGCACAGATACGCAGTATTTT	CASSQGGRRGTDTQYF
TRBV10-1	.	.	TRBJ1-3	TGCGCCACTTCACAGGATGGCTCTGGAAACACCATATATTTT	CATSQDGSGNTIYF
TRBV11-2	TRBD2	.	TRBJ2-1	TGTGCCAGCAGCGGACTAGCGGGAGGGTACAATGAGCAGTTCTTC	CASSGLAGGYNEQFF
TRBV9	.	.	TRBJ2-2	TGTGCCAGCACTAAACCAGGACCGAACACCGGGGAGCTGTTTTTT	CASTKPGPNTGELFF
TRBV4-1	.	.	TRBJ1-4	TGCGCCAGCAGTTACCCAGGGAGGACTAATGAAAAACTGTTTTTT	CASSYPGRTNEKLFF
TRBV4-1	TRBD2	.	TRBJ2-3	TGCGCCAGCAGCCAAGATGGACTAGCGGGGTACACAGATACGCAGTATTTT	CASSQDGLAGYTDTQYF
TRBV7-6	.	.	TRBJ2-7	TGTGCCAGCAGCCCACGAGCTAGCGTACCCTACGAGCAGTACTTC	CASSPRASVPYEQYF
TRBV4-2	.	.	TRBJ1-2	TGTGCCAGCAGAAAGGACGCGGACATCCCCTATGGCTACACCTTC	CASRKDADIPYGYTF
TRBV30	.	.	TRBJ1-1	TGTGCCTGGACGAGCAGGGGCGGCACTGAAGCTTTCTTT	CAWTSRGGTEAFF
TRBV5-1	TRBD2	.	TRBJ2-1	TGCGCCAGCAGCCTAAACGGGGGGTCCTACAATGAGCAGTTCTTC	CASSLNGGSYNEQFF
TRBV12-3/TRBV12-4	.	.	TRBJ2-5	TGTGCCAGCAGTTTAGGGGAGGTGACCCAGTACTTC	CASSLGEVTQYF
TRBV4-2	TRBD2	.	TRBJ2-5	TGTGCCAGCAGCCAAGATAGGCGCGCTAGCGGGAGGTTAGAGACCCAGTACTTC	CASSQDRRASGRLETQYF
TRBV18	TRBD2	.	TRBJ2-5	TGTGCCAGCTCACCAAAAGGTAGCGGGATAGGAGAGACCCAGTACTTC	CASSPKGSGIGETQYF
TRBV6-5	.	once	TRBJ1-4	TGTGCCAGCGGCAGACAGACAACTAATGAAAAACTGTTTTTT	CASGRQTTNEKLFF
TRBV28	.	.	TRBJ2-7	TGTGCCAGCAGTTTTAAGTACGAGCAGTACTTC	CASSFKYEQYF
TRBV6-5	.	.	TRBJ2-2	TGTGCCAGCAGTTACTTCTTCCAGAACACCGGGGAGCTGTTTTTT	CASSYFFQNTGELFF
TRBV5-6	.	.	TRBJ1-1	TGTGCCAGCAGCTTGGTGCAGGGGCCGAACACTGAAGCTTTCTTT	CASSLVQGPNTEAFF
TRBV7-9	TRBD2	.	TRBJ2-1	TGTGCCAGCAGCCGACCAGGACTAGCGGGAGGGCCTAATGAGCAGTTCTTC	CASSRPGLAGGPNEQFF